A single sample gave rise to the 14 T cell receptor beta chains below, sequenced in a study of blood T cell repertoires in COVID-19 (dated by TCRdb to about 2020). The library was made by the immunoSEQ multiplex PCR assay. The source is immuneACCESS, and TCRdb retained only in-frame sequences with V and J called. Part of the clones is not carried over; for the studies checked, unresolved V genes explain less than half of this, and the remainder is unexplained. The sample contains around 180,000 clones, roughly 84% of them found a single time. The biggest ten clones account for roughly 18% of the sample. Sequencing used peripheral blood. These TCRs come from a person aged 70 to 80 with COVID-19, enrolled during active disease.

The chain employs TRBV28 and TRBJ1-1; tentative D call: TRBD1 (6 bases). CDR3 length: 14 residues. The V end was cut by 5 bases, the J end by 1 base, with 11 bases between. Germline-derived CDR1 and CDR2 are MDHEN and SYDVKM. The DNA of the CDR3 is TGTGCCAGCAGTGCCCCGGGACAGAACACTGAAGCTTTCTTT. This encodes CASSAPGQNTEAFF.

CDR3 DNA: TGTGCCAGCTCACCACTGGCGACAGACGTAGCTATCTCCTACGAGCAGTACTTC. Its protein is CASSPLATDVAISYEQYF. The J gene is TRBJ2-7, the V gene TRBV18, with D possibly TRBD1 on 5 matching bases. V was pared by 1 base and J by 0 bases, with 19 bases between. CDR1 is KGHSH and CDR2 is LQKENI in the germline V gene. The CDR3 spans 18 residues.

This chain uses TRBV5-6 with TRBJ1-1; TRBD1 matches 7 bases. In germline, CDR1 is SGHDT, CDR2 YYEEEE. V gave up 5 bases and J gave up 6 bases; unmatched junction bases: 7. CDR3 length: 13 residues. The CDR3 DNA is TGTGCCAGCAGACGACAGGGAGGATCTGAAGCTTTCTTT. Its protein is CASRRQGGSEAFF.

The rearrangement links TRBV4-2 to TRBJ1-6, with D uncertain. The CDR3 is made up of 16 amino acids. V dropped 1 base and J dropped 8 bases, with 15 bases sitting between them. Germline CDR1 LGHNA, CDR2 YNFKEQ. The CDR3 is CASSQGLSGRYSPLHF. CDR3 sequence (DNA): TGTGCCAGCAGCCAAGGGTTATCGGGTAGATATTCACCCCTCCACTTT.

This clone has only a few counts. CDR3 in DNA: TGTGCCAGCAGCCAAGATCTGGAGGGTCAGCCCCAGCATTTT. Residues: CASSQDLEGQPQHF. The chain recombines TRBV4-2 with TRBJ1-5; no clear D gene. V lost 0 bases to trimming and J lost 6 bases, with 9 bases between them. The germline V gene has CDR1 LGHNA and CDR2 YNFKEQ. CDR3 length: 14 residues.

The genes are TRBV18 and TRBJ2-3, with 7 bases fitting TRBD1. Germline assignment: CDR1 KGHSH and CDR2 LQKENI. The CDR3 extends over 16 amino acids. J lost 2 bases, V lost 4 bases, and 9 bases had no gene match. The CDR3 DNA follows: TGTGCCAGCTCACTACGTTCACAGGGGTCCACAGATACGCAGTATTTT. Protein: CASSLRSQGSTDTQYF.

The V and J genes are TRBV28 and TRBJ2-7, with TRBD1 matching 9 bases. CDR3 length: 14 amino acids. Per the germline V gene, CDR1 is MDHEN and CDR2 is SYDVKM. After removal of 6 bases from V and 3 bases from J, the junction contained 6 bases not matched to a gene. CDR3 nucleotide sequence: TGTGCCAGCAGCCAGCCGGGACAGGGCTACGAGCAGTACTTC. It translates to CASSQPGQGYEQYF.

The V gene is TRBV7-2, the J gene TRBJ1-5, with unresolved D. Germline V gene lookup returns CDR1 SGHTA and CDR2 FQGNSA. This CDR3 comprises 14 residues. Trimming shortened V by 5 bases and J by 4 bases, and 12 bases separated the two germline ends. CDR3 amino acids: CASSPNPVNQPQHF. The CDR3 nucleotides read TGTGCCAGCAGCCCCAATCCAGTTAATCAGCCCCAGCATTTT.

V is TRBV5-1 and J is TRBJ2-5; no definite D call. There are 14 residues in the CDR3. Germline V gene data show CDR1 as SGHRS and CDR2 as YFSETQ. Trimming stripped 3 bases from V and 5 bases from J, with 14 bases between. The CDR3 region is CASSSRSGKETQYF. CDR3 nucleotide sequence: TGCGCCAGCAGCTCCCGCAGTGGCAAGGAGACCCAGTACTTC. The full variable domain, completed using reference TRBV5-1 and TRBJ2-5, is KAGVTQTPRYLIKTRGQQVTLSCSPISGHRSVSWYQQTPGQGLQFLFEYFSETQRNKGNFPGRFSGRQFSNSRSEMNVSTLELGDSALYLCASSSRSGKETQYFGPGTRLLVL.

The chain combines TRBV19 with TRBJ2-6, with 9 bases that match TRBD1. The V gene end was trimmed by 11 bases and the J gene end by 4 bases; junction bases not matched to a gene: 9. The CDR3 has 15 amino acids. Germline V gene lookup returns CDR1 LNHDA and CDR2 SQIVND (reference sequence). The CDR3 here is CARGTGLGGANVLTF. The CDR3 nucleotides read TGTGCCCGTGGGACAGGGCTGGGGGGGGCCAACGTCCTGACTTTC.

The chain uses TRBV12-3 or TRBV12-4 and TRBJ1-2, with D perhaps matching TRBD1 (5 bases). The V end lost 5 bases, the J end lost 4 bases, and 11 bases lay between the germline ends. The CDR3 loop spans 13 amino acids. CDR3 nucleotides: TGTGCCAGCAGTACGACAGCCGCCTATGGCTACACCTTC. The encoded protein is CASSTTAAYGYTF.

This clone was observed a handful of times. J is TRBJ2-1 and V is TRBV28; D is possibly TRBD1 (6 bases). Looked up from germline, CDR1 is MDHEN and CDR2 is SYDVKM. This CDR3 is 15 amino acids long. Between the trimmed V and J ends, which lost 5 bases and 7 bases, there was a span of 18 bases. CDR3 amino acids: CASSPPGQGNNEQFF. The CDR3 nucleotides are TGTGCCAGCAGTCCGCCGGGACAAGGGAATAATGAGCAGTTCTTC. Drawing the rest from reference TRBV28 and TRBJ2-1, the complete variable domain is DVKVTQSSRYLVKRTGEKVFLECVQDMDHENMFWYRQDPGLGLRLIYFSYDVKMKEKGDIPEGYSVSREKKERFSLILESASTNQTSMYLCASSPPGQGNNEQFFGPGTRLTVL.

This clone is a singleton in its sample. The rearrangement links TRBV29-1 to TRBJ2-3, with TRBD2 matching over 8 bases. The V segment lost 7 bases and the J segment 4 bases; nucleotides outside the gene matches: 10. This CDR3 is 14 amino acids long. CDR1 is SQVTM and CDR2 is ANQGSEA in the germline V gene. CDR3 nucleotide sequence: TGCAGCGGAGGGTCGGGGGGGCAAGCAGATACGCAGTATTTT. This encodes CSGGSGGQADTQYF.

The V and J genes are TRBV28 and TRBJ1-4; D is ambiguous. The CDR3 has 16 residues. Trimming took 6 bases from V and 0 from J, leaving 14 bases between them. Germline assignment: CDR1 MDHEN and CDR2 SYDVKM. The CDR3 spells CASSPQLIATNEKLFF. DNA of the CDR3: TGTGCCAGCAGCCCCCAACTGATTGCAACTAATGAAAAACTGTTTTTT.